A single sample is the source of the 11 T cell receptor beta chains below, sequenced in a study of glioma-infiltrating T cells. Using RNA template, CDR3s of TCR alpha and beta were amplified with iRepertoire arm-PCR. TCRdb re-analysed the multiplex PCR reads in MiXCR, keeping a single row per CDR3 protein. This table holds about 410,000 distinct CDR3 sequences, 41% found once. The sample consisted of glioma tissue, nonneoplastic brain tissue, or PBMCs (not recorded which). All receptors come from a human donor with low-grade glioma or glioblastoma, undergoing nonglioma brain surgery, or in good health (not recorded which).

Here the CDR3 reads CASSDLPGQGFGGYTF. Here the CDR3 DNA reads TGTGCCAGCAGTGACTTACCGGGACAGGGGTTTGGTGGCTACACCTTC. The chain carries TRBV6-4 and TRBJ1-2; 10 nucleotides match TRBD1. Germline V gene data show CDR1 as MRHNA and CDR2 as SNTAGT. V dropped 1 base and J dropped 7; count of bases not matched to a gene: 9. The CDR3 spans 16 residues.

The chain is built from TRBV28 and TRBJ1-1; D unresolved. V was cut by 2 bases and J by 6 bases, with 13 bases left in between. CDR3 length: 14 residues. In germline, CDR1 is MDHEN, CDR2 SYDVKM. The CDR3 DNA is TGTGCCAGCAGTTTAGATGGGCTAGCGGCTGAAGCTTTCTTT. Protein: CASSLDGLAAEAFF.

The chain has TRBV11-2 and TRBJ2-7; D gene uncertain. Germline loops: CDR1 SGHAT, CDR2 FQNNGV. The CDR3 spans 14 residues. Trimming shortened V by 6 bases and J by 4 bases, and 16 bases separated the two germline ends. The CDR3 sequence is CASSSSVTLYEQYF. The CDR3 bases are TGTGCCAGCAGTTCTTCCGTGACTCTTTACGAGCAGTACTTC.

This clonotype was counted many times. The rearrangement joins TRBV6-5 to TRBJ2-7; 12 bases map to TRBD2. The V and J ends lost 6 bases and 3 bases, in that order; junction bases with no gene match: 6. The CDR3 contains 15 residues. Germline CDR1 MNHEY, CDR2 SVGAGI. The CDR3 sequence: CASSATSGSFYEQYF. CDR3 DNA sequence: TGTGCCAGCAGCGCGACTAGCGGGAGTTTCTACGAGCAGTACTTC.

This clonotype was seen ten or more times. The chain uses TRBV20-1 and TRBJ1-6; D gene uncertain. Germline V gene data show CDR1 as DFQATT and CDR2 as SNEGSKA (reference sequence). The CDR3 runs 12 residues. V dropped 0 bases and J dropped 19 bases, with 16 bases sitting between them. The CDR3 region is CSARDHLWQPHF. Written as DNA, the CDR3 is TGCAGTGCTAGAGATCATCTCTGGCAGCCTCACTTT.

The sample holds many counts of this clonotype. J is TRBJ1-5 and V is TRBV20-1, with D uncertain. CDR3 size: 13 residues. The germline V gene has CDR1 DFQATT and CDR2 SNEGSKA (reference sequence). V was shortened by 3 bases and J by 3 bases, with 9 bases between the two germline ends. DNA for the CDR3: TGCAGTGCTAGTGACGGGGTCAATCAGCCCCAGCATTTT. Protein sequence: CSASDGVNQPQHF.

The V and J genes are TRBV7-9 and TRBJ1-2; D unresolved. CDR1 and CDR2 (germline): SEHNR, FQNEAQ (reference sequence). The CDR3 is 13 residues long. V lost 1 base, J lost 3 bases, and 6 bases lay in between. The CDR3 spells CASSLGVDYGYTF. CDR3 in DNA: TGTGCCAGCAGCTTAGGGGTAGACTATGGCTACACCTTC.

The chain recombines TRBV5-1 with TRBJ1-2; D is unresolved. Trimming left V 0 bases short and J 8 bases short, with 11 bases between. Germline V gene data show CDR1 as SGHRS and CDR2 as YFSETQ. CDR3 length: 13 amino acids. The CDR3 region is CASSLGPSSGYTF. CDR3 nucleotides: TGCGCCAGCAGCTTGGGCCCGTCTTCGGGCTACACCTTC.

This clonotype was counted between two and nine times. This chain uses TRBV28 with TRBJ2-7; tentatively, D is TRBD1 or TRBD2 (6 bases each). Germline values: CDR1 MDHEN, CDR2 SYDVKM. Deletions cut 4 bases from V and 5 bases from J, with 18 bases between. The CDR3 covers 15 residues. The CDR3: CASSSPRGTGDEQYF. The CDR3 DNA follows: TGTGCCAGCAGTTCACCTAGGGGGACGGGGGACGAGCAGTACTTC.

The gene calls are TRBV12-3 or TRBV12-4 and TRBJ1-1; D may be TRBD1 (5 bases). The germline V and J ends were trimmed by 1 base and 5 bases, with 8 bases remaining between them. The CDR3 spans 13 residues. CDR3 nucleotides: TGTGCCAGCAGTTTAGACAGGACTACTGAAGCTTTCTTT. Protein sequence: CASSLDRTTEAFF.

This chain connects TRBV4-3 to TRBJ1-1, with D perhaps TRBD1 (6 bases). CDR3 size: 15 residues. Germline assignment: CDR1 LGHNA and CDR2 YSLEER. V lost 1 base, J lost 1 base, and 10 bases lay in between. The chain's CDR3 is CASSQGGAKNTEAFF. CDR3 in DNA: TGCGCCAGCAGCCAAGGGGGGGCGAAGAACACTGAAGCTTTCTTT.